The clone carrying this T cell receptor beta chain was picked up one time. Repertoires were generated with immunoSEQ multiplex PCR, while TCRdb's copy carries only in-frame clones and drops some. The sample yields 75,000 to 100,000 clones, about 95% seen once. The junction had 13 bases not matched to a gene; V was cut back by 0 bases and J by 7 bases. The CDR3 length is 17 residues. In germline, CDR1 is SGHTS, CDR2 YDEGEE. This sample is drawn from a study of technical replicates of blood from several donors. The chain combines TRBV5-8 with TRBJ2-1, with 7 bases identical to TRBD1. Sequenced input: T cells isolated from PBMCs. The TCR comes from a human donor in good health. CDR3 protein: CASSLELTGVNTNEQFF. Written as DNA, the CDR3 is TGTGCCAGCAGCTTGGAGTTAACAGGGGTGAATACGAATGAGCAGTTCTTC.